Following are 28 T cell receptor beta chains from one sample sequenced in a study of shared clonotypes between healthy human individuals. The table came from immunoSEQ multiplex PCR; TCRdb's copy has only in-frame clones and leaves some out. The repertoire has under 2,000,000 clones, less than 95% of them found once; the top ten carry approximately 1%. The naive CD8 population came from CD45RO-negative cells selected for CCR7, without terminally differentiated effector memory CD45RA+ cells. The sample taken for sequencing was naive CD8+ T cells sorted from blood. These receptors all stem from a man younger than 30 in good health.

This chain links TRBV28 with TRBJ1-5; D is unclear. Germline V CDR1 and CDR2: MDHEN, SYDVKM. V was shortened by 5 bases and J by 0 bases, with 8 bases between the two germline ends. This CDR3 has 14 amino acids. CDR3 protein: CASSPSYSNQPQHF. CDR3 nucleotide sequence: TGTGCCAGCAGTCCGAGCTATAGCAATCAGCCCCAGCATTTT.

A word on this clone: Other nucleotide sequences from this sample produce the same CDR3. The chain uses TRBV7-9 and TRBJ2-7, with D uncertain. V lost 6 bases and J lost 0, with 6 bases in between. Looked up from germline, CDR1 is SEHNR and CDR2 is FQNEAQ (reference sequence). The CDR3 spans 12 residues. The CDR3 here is CASSQSSYEQYF. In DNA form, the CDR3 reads TGTGCCAGCAGTCAGAGCTCCTACGAGCAGTACTTC.

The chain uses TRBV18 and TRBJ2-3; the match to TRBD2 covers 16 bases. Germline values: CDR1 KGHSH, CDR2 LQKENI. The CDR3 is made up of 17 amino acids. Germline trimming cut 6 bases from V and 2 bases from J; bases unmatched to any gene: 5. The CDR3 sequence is CASSPGTSGRATDTQYF. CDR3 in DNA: TGTGCCAGCTCGCCAGGGACTAGCGGGAGGGCCACAGATACGCAGTATTTT.

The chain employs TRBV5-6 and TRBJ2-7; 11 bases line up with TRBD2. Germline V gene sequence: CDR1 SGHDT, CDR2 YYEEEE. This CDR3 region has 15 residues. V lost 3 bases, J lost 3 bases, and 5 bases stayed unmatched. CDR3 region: CASSSWTSGFYEQYF. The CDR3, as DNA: TGTGCCAGCAGCTCGTGGACTAGCGGGTTCTACGAGCAGTACTTC.

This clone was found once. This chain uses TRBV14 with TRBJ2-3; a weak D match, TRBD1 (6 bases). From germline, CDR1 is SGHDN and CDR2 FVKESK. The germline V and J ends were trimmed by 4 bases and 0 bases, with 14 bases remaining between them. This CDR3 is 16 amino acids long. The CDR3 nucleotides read TGTGCCAGCAGCCCCTACCTGGGGGCTAGCACAGATACGCAGTATTTT. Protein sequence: CASSPYLGASTDTQYF. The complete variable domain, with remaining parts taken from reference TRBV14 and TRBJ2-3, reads EAGVTQFPSHSVIEKGQTVTLRCDPISGHDNLYWYRRVMGKEIKFLLHFVKESKQDESGMPNNRFLAERTGGTYSTLKVQPAELEDSGVYFCASSPYLGASTDTQYFGPGTRLTVL.

CDR3 protein: CASSSDRLREKLFF. The DNA of the CDR3 is TGTGCCAGCAGCTCGGACAGGTTAAGGGAAAAACTGTTTTTT. The genes are TRBV13 and TRBJ1-4; 7 nucleotides match TRBD1. The CDR3 loop spans 14 amino acids. Trimming cost V 4 bases and J 8 bases; bases outside gene matches: 7. Per germline, CDR1 PRHDT and CDR2 FYEKMQ (reference sequence).

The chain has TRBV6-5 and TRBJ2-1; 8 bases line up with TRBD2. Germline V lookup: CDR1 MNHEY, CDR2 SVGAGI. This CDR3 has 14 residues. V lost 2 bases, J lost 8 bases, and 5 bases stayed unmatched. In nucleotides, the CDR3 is TGTGCCAGCAGTTACAATAGCGGGGCCTATGAGCAGTTCTTC. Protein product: CASSYNSGAYEQFF.

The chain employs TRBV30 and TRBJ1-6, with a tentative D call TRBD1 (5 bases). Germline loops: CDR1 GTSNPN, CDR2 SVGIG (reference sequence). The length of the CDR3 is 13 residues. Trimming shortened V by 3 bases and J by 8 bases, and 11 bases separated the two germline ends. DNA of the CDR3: TGTGCCTGGAGGGGGGATGGGGATTCACCCCTCCACTTT. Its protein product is CAWRGDGDSPLHF.

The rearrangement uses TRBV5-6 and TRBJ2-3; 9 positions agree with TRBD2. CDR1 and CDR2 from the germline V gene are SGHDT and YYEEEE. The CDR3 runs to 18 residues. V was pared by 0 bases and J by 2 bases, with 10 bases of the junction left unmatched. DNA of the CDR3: TGTGCCAGCAGCTTGGGACTAGCGGCGCACCTGAACACAGATACGCAGTATTTT. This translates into CASSLGLAAHLNTDTQYF.

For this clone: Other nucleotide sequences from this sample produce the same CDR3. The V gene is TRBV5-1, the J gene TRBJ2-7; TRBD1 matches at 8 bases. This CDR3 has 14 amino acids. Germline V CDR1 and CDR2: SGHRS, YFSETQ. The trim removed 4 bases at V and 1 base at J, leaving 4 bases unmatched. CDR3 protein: CASSLRQGSYEQYF. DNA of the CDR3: TGCGCCAGCAGCCTTAGACAGGGGTCCTACGAGCAGTACTTC.

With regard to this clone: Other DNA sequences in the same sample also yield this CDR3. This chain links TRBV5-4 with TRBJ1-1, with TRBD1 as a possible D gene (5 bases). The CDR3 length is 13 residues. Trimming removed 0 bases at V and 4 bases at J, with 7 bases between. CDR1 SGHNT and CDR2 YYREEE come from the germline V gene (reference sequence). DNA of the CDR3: TGTGCCAGCAGCTTGGGTGGGACCACTGAAGCTTTCTTT. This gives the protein CASSLGGTTEAFF. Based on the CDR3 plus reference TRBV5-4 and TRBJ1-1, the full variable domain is ETGVTQSPTHLIKTRGQQVTLRCSSQSGHNTVSWYQQALGQGPQFIFQYYREEENGRGNFPPRFSGLQFPNYSSELNVNALELDDSALYLCASSLGGTTEAFFGQGTRLTVV.

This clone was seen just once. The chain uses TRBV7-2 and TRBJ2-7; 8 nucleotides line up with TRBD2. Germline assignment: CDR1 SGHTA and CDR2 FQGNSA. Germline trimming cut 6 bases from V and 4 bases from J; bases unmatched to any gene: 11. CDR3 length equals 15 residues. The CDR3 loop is CASSTPGLGLYEQYF. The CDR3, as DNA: TGTGCCAGCAGTACCCCGGGACTAGGACTATACGAGCAGTACTTC.

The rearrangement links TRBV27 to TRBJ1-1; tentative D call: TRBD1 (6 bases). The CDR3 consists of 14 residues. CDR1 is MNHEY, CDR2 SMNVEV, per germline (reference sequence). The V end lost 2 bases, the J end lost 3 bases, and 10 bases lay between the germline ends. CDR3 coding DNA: TGTGCCAGCAGTTTACTGGCAGGGGACACTGAAGCTTTCTTT. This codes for CASSLLAGDTEAFF.

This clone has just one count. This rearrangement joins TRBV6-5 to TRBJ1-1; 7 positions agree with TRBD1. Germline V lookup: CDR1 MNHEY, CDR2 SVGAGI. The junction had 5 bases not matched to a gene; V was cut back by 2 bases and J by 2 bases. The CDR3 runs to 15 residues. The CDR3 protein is CASSYDTGANTEAFF. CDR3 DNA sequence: TGTGCCAGCAGTTACGATACAGGGGCCAACACTGAAGCTTTCTTT.

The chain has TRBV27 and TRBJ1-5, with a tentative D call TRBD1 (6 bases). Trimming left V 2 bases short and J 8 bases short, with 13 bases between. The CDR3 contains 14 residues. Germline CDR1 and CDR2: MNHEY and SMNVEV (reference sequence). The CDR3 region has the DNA TGTGCCAGCAGTTTACGAGGGGGGCAGGAGCCCCAGCATTTT. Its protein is CASSLRGGQEPQHF.

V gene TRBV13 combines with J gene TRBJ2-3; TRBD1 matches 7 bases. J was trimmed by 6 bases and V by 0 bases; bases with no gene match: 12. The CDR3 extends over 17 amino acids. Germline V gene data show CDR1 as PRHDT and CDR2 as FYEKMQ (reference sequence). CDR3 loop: CASSLGLRQGSSDTQYF. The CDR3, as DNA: TGTGCCAGCAGCTTAGGCCTCAGACAGGGTTCGTCGGATACGCAGTATTTT.

The CDR3 region has the DNA TGTGCCAGCAGCCATATTCCAGGGGCCGGGGAGCTGTTTTTT. Translating it yields CASSHIPGAGELFF. The V and J genes are TRBV6-4 and TRBJ2-2, with D possibly being TRBD1 (6 bases). The germline V gene encodes CDR1 MRHNA and CDR2 SNTAGT. V gave up 6 bases and J gave up 6 bases, with 14 bases separating them. The CDR3 loop spans 14 amino acids.

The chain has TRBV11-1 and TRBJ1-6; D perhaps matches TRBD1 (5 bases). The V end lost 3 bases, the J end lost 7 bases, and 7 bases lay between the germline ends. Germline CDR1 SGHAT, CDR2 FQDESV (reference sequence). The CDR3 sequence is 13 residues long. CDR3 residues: CASSFSGNSPLHF. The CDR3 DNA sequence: TGTGCCAGCAGCTTTTCAGGGAATTCACCCCTCCACTTT.

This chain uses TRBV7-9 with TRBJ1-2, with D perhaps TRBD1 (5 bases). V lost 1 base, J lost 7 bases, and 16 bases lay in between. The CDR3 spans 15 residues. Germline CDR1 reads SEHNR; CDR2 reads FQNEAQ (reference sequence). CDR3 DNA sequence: TGTGCCAGCAGCTTAGAGCGGTGGGGGGGATTTGGCTACACCTTC. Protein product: CASSLERWGGFGYTF.

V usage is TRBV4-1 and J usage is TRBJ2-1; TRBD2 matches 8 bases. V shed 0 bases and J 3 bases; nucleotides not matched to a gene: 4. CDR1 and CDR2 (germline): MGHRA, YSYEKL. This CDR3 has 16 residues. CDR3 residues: CASSQDSGTDYNEQFF. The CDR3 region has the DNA TGCGCCAGCAGCCAAGATAGCGGGACCGACTACAATGAGCAGTTCTTC.

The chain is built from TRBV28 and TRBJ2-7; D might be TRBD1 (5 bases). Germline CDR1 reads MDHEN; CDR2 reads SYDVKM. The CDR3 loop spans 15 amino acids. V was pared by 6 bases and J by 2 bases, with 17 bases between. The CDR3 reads CASSTKSWGPYEQYF. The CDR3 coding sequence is TGTGCCAGCAGCACAAAGTCTTGGGGCCCCTACGAGCAGTACTTC.

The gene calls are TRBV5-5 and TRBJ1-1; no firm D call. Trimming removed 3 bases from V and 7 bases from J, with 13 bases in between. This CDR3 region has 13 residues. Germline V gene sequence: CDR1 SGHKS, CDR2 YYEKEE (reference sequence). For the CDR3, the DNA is TGTGCCAGCAGCTCGGGAGCCCGGATTGAAGCTTTCTTT. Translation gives CASSSGARIEAFF.

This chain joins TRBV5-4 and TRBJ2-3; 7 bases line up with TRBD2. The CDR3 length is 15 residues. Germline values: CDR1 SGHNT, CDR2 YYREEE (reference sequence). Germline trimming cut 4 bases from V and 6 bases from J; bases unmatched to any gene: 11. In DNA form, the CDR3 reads TGTGCCAGCAGCGGACTAGACGGGGGTTCGGATACGCAGTATTTT. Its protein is CASSGLDGGSDTQYF.

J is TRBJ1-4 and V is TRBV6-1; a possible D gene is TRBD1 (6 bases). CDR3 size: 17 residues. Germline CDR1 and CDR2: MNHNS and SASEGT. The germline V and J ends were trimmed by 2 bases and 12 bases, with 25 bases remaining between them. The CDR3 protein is CASSENARTEVPYELFF. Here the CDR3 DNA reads TGTGCCAGCAGTGAAAACGCTAGGACAGAGGTCCCATATGAACTGTTTTTT.

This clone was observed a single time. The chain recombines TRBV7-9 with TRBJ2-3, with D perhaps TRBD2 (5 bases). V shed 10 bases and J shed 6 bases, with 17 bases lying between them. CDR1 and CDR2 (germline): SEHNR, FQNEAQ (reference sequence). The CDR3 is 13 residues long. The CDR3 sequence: CATPRGDSDTQYF. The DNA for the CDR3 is TGTGCCACCCCCCGGGGTGATTCTGATACGCAGTATTTT.

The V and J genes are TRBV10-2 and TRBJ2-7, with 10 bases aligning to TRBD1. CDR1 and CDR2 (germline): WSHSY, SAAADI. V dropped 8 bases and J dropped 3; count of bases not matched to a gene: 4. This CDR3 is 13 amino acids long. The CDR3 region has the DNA TGCGCCAGCCGGGACAGGGGAGACTACGAGCAGTACTTC. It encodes CASRDRGDYEQYF.

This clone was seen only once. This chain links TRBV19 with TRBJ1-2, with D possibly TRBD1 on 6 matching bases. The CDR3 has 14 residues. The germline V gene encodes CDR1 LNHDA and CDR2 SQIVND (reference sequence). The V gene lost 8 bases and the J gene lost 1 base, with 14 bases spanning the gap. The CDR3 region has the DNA TGTGCCAGTTCCCCTTTGGACAGTAACTATGGCTACACCTTC. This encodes CASSPLDSNYGYTF.

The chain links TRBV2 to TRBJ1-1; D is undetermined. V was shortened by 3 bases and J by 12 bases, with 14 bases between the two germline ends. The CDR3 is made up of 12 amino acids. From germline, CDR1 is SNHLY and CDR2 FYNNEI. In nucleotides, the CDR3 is TGTGCCAGCAGTGATTCTCGGGTGGTATCTTTCTTT. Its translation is CASSDSRVVSFF.